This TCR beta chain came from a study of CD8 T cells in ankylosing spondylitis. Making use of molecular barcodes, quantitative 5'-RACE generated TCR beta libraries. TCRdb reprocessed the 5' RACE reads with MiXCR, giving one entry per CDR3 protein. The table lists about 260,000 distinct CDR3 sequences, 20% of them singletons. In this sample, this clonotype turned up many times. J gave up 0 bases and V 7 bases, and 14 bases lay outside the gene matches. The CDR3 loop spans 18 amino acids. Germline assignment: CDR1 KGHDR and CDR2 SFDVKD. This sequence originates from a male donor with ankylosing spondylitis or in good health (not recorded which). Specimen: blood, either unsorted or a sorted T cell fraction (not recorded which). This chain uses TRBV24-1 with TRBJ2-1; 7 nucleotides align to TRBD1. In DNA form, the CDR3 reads TGTGCCACCAGCCTCAGGACAGGAGGACTTGGCTCCTACAATGAGCAGTTCTTC. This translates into CATSLRTGGLGSYNEQFF.